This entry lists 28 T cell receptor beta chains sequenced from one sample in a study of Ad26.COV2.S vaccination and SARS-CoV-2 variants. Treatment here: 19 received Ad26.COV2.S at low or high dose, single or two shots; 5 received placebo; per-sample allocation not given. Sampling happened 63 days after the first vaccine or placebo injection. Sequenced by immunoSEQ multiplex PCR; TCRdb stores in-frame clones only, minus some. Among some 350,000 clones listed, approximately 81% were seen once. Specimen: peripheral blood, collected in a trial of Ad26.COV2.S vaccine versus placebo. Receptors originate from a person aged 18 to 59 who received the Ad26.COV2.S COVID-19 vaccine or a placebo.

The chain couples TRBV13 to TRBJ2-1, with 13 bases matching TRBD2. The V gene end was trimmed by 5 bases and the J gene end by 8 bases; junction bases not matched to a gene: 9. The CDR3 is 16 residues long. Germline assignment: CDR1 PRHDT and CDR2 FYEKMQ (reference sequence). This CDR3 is CASSIRLAGGLDEQFF. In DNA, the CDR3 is TGTGCCAGCAGCATTCGACTAGCGGGAGGTTTGGATGAGCAGTTCTTC.

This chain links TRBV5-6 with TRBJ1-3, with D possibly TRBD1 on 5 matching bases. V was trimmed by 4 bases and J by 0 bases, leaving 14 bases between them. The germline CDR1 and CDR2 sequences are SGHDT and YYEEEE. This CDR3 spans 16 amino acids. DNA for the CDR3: TGTGCCAGCAGCCGGCGGGGGATCCACTCTGGAAACACCATATATTTT. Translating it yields CASSRRGIHSGNTIYF. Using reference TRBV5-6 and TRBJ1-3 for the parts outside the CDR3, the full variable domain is DAGVTQSPTHLIKTRGQQVTLRCSPKSGHDTVSWYQQALGQGPQFIFQYYEEEERQRGNFPDRFSGHQFPNYSSELNVNALLLGDSALYLCASSRRGIHSGNTIYFGEGSWLTVV.

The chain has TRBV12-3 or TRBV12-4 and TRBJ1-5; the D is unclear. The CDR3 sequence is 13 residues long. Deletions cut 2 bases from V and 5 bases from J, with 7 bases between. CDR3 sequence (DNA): TGTGCCAGCAGTTTACGGCCTTATCAGCCCCAGCATTTT. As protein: CASSLRPYQPQHF.

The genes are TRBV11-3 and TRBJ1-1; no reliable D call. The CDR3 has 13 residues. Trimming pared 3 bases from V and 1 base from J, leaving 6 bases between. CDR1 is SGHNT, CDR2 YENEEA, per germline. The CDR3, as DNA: TGTGCCAGCAGCTTCTATCGGAACACTGAAGCTTTCTTT. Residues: CASSFYRNTEAFF.

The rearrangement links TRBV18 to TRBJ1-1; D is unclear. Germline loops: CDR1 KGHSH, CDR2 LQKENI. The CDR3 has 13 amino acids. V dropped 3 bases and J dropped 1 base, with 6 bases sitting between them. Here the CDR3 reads CASSPNKNTEAFF. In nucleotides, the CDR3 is TGTGCCAGCTCACCCAACAAGAACACTGAAGCTTTCTTT.

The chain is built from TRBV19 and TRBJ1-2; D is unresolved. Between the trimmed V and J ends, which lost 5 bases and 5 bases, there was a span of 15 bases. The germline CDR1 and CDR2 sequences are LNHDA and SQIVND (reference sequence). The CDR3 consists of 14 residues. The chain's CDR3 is CASSYLGPLYGYTF. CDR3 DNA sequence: TGTGCCAGTAGTTATCTGGGCCCTTTGTATGGCTACACCTTC.

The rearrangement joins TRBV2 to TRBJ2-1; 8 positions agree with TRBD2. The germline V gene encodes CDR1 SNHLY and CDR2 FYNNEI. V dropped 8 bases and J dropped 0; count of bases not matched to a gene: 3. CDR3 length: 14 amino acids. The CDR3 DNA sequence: TGTGCCAGCCGCGGGGGGATCTCCTACAATGAGCAGTTCTTC. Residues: CASRGGISYNEQFF.

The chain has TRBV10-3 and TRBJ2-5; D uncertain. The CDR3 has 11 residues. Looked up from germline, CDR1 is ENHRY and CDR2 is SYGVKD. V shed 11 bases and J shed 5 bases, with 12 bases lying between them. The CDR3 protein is CAAPGLETQYF. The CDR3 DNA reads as TGTGCCGCACCTGGTTTGGAGACCCAGTACTTC.

The CDR3 sequence is CASNRQGDNQPQHF. The CDR3 region has the DNA TGTGCCAGCAACCGACAGGGGGACAATCAGCCCCAGCATTTT. The chain links TRBV27 to TRBJ1-5; 9 bases align to TRBD1. Germline V gives CDR1 MNHEY, CDR2 SMNVEV (reference sequence). The CDR3 consists of 14 residues. The V and J ends lost 7 bases and 3 bases, in that order; junction bases with no gene match: 4.

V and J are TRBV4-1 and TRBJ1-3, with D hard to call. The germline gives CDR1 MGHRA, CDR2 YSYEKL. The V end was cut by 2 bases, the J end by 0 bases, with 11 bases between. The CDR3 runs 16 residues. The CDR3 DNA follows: TGCGCCAGCAGCCAACCCAGACTCATCTCTGGAAACACCATATATTTT. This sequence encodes CASSQPRLISGNTIYF.

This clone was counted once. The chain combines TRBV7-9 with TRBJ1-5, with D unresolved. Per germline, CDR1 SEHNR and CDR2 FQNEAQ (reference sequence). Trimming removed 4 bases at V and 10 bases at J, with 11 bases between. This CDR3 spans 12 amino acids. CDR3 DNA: TGTGCCAGCAGCTCCGGGGTCAGCCCCCAGCATTTT. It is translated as CASSSGVSPQHF.

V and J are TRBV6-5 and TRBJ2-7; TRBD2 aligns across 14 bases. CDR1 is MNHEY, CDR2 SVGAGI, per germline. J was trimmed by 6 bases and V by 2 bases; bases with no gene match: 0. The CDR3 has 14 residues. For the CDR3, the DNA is TGTGCCAGCAGTTACGGACTAGCGGGGGGCGAGCAGTACTTC. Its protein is CASSYGLAGGEQYF.

The CDR3 DNA reads TGCGCCAGCAGTCAAGACAACTCTGGAAACACCATATATTTT. Protein product: CASSQDNSGNTIYF. This rearrangement joins TRBV5-1 to TRBJ1-3; no definite D call. Trimming took off 5 bases at V and 0 bases at J, with 9 bases between the two ends. CDR1 is SGHRS and CDR2 is YFSETQ in the germline V gene. The CDR3 extends over 14 amino acids.

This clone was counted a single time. The CDR3, as DNA: TGTGCCAGCAGCTTACCCCCTCCTAACCGAGACTATGGCTACACCTTC. It encodes CASSLPPPNRDYGYTF. The V and J genes are TRBV7-9 and TRBJ1-2; D call uncertain. Looked up from germline, CDR1 is SEHNR and CDR2 is FQNEAQ (reference sequence). Trimming left V 2 bases short and J 3 bases short, with 16 bases between. The CDR3 totals 16 residues.

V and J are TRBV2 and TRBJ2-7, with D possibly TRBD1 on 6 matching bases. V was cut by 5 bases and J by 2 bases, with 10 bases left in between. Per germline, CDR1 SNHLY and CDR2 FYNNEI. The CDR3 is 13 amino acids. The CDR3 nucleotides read TGTGCCAGCAGTTTACAGGGACCCTACGAGCAGTACTTC. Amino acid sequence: CASSLQGPYEQYF.

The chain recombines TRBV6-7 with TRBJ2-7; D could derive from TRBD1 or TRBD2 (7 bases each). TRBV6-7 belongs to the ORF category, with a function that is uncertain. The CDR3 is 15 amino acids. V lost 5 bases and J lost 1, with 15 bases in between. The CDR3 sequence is CASSTRGGWSYEQYF. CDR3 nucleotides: TGTGCCAGCAGTACCAGGGGGGGATGGTCCTACGAGCAGTACTTC.

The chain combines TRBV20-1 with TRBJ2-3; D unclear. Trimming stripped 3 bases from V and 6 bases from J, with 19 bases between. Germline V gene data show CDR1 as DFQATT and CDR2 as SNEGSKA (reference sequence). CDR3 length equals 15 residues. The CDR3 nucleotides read TGCAGTGCTAGTCCCGGTTTGTTCCGTCTGGATACGCAGTATTTT. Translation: CSASPGLFRLDTQYF.

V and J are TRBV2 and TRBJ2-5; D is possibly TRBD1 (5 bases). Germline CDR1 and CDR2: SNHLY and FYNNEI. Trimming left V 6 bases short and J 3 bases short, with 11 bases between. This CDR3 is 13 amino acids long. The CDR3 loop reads CASRKTEKETQYF. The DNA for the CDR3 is TGTGCCAGCAGAAAGACAGAGAAAGAGACCCAGTACTTC.

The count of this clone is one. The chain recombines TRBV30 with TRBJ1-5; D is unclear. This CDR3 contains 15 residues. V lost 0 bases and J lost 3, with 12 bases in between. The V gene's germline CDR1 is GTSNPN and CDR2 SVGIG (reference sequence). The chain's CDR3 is CAWSVGQVANQPQHF. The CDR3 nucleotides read TGTGCCTGGAGTGTAGGGCAGGTCGCCAATCAGCCCCAGCATTTT.

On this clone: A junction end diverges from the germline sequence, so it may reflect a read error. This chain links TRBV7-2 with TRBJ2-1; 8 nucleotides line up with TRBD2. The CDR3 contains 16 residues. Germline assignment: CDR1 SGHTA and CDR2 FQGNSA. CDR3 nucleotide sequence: TGTGCCAGCACCTTAGTCGGACTAGCAGATAACAATGAGCAGTTCTTC. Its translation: CASTLVGLADNNEQFF.

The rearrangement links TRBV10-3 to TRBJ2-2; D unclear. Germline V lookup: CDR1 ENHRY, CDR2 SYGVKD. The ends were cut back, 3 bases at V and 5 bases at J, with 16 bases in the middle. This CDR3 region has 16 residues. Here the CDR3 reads CAISEREVSMTGELFF. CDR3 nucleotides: TGTGCCATCAGTGAACGAGAGGTTTCGATGACCGGGGAGCTGTTTTTT.

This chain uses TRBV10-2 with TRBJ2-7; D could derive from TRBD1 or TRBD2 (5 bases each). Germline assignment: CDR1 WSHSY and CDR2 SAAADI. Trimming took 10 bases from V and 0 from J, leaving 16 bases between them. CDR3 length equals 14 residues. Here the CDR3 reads CATRDPRVSYEQYF. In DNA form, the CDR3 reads TGCGCCACCAGGGACCCGCGCGTCTCCTACGAGCAGTACTTC.

The CDR3 sequence: CASSQGYGYTF. CDR3 DNA: TGCGCCAGCAGCCAAGGCTATGGCTACACCTTC. The chain employs TRBV4-3 and TRBJ1-2, with D unclear. V dropped 1 base and J dropped 4 bases, with 1 base sitting between them. The CDR3 runs to 11 residues. The germline gives CDR1 LGHNA, CDR2 YSLEER.

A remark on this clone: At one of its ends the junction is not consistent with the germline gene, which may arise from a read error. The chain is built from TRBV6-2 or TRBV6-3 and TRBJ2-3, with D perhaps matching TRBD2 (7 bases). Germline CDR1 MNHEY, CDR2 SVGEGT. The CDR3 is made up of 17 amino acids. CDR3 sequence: CASSSERGGGGTDTQYF. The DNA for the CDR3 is TGTGCCAGCAGTTCCGAACGGGGAGGCGGGGGCACGGATACGCAGTATTTT.

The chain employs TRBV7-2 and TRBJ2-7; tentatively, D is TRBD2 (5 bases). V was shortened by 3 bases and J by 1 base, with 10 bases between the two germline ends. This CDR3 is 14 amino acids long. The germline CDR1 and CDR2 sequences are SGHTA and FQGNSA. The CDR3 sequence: CASSFRTESYEQYF. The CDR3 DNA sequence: TGTGCCAGCAGCTTCAGGACTGAGTCCTACGAGCAGTACTTC.

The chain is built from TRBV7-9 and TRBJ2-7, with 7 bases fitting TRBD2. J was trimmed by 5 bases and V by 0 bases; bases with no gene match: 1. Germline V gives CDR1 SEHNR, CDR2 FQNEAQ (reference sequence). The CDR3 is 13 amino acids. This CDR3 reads CASSLAGGNEQYF. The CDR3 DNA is TGTGCCAGCAGCTTAGCGGGAGGGAACGAGCAGTACTTC. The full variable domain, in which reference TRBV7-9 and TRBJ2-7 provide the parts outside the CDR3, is DTGVSQNPRHKITKRGQNVTFRCDPISEHNRLYWYRQTLGQGPEFLTYFQNEAQLEKSRLLSDRFSAERPKGSFSTLEIQRTEQGDSAMYLCASSLAGGNEQYFGPGTRLTVT.

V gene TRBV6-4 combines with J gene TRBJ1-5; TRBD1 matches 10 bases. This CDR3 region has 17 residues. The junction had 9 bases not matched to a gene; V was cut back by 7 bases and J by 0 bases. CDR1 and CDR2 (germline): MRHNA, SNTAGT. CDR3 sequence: CASTAGTGVYSNQPQHF. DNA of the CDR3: TGTGCCAGCACCGCCGGGACAGGGGTCTATAGCAATCAGCCCCAGCATTTT.

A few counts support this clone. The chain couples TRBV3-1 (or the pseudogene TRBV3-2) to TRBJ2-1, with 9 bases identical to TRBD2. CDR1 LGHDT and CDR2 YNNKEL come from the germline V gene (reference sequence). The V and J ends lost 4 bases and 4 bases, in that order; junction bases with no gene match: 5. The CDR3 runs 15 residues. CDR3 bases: TGTGCCAGCAGCCCCACCAGCGGGGGGTACAATGAGCAGTTCTTC. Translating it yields CASSPTSGGYNEQFF.